This T cell receptor (beta chain) was profiled in a study of somatic mutations in cytotoxic T cells in rheumatoid arthritis (dated by TCRdb to 2016 to 2017). Broadly, across the study: A FACSAria II or Sony SH800 was used to flow-sort some V beta antibody-stained T-cell populations at nearly 100% purity, and TCRB sequencing was also done on sorted V beta1+ cells. To characterize clonality, the study used TCRB deep sequencing while asking whether somatic mutations are carried by expanded CD8+ T-cell clones in newly diagnosed, untreated rheumatoid arthritis. TCRB deep sequencing was performed for approximately 61 rheumatoid arthritis patients and some 19 healthy controls. Patient and control groups had essentially identical median ages.

What the research found in general, with its limitations: CD8+ T-cell clonality did not differ significantly between rheumatoid arthritis patients and age-matched healthy controls. The slight underrepresentation of TRBV07 in patients was not corrected for multiple comparisons. In about an eighth of the roughly 60 patients the largest CD8+ clone exceeded 20% of CD8+ cells, and several identical CD8+ TCRB sequences were shared between blood and synovial fluid. An increase of CD8+ clonality with age was seen in patients (Spearman r ~ 0.49) but not in healthy controls. The expanded CD8+ clones had unknown antigen targets, and not appearing in virus-specific databases did not rule out that they were virus-specific.

With a median age of approximately 60 years (range roughly 20-80) and approximately 55% female, the healthy controls consisted of approximately 22 blood donors whose buffy coats were used. Positive magnetic bead selection on an AutoMACS was used to isolate CD4+ and CD8+ cells, with flow cytometry used to check purity. Isolation of peripheral blood mononuclear cells was done through Ficoll-Paque PLUS density gradient separation. DNA from CD4-enriched, CD8-enriched or PBMC samples was extracted using Nucleospin Tissue or Tissue XS kits and then quantified on a Qubit 2.0 fluorometer. Remarks on this clone: Its specific antigen is unknown. Nothing much larger sits one base from this clone, and base qualities are not available.

The immunoSEQ assay was applied to genomic DNA for TCRB CDR3 sequencing. Regarding the original processing steps: The analyses included only productive TCRB rearrangements. Defining a clone by its unique TCRB CDR3 sequence, the study calculated clonality as a productive clonality index derived from Shannon entropy. Repertoire overlap for a pair of samples was computed from each clone's template counts relative to total templates per sample. Flow cytometry-measured V-gene usage correlated with V-gene usage from TCRB sequencing, with a Spearman r of less than 0.65. In TCRdb, the immuneACCESS table is reduced to in-frame sequences with V and J assigned. These tables do not hold every clone; where another copy was compared, an unresolved V gene accounts for under half, and the others remain unexplained. The V and J calls and clone size are taken from that table; D and trimming were inferred from the DNA. This sample lists approximately 33,000 clones; about 80% were detected once. Together, the top ten hold 3% to 3.5% of the sample.

CDR1 SGHRS and CDR2 YFSETQ are derived from the germline V gene. Inclusive of the bounding cysteine and phenylalanine, the CDR3 is 14 residues long. Kept here is only the CDR3 DNA, which spans 42 bases and is read in frame from base 1. The junction carries 11 bases between V and J, which are trimmed by 4 bases and 2 bases respectively. The TCR sequence derives from a man aged 35 to 55 in good health. The chain couples TRBV5-1 to TRBJ2-3, with no confident D gene call. Sequenced: CD8+ T cells sorted from blood. In nucleotide form, the sequence is TGCGCCAGCAGCGAGAACCGATACACAGATACGCAGTATTTT. Its coded protein is CASSENRYTDTQYF.